These T cell receptor beta chains were read from a single sample in a study of post-analysis software for immune sequencing data. Each CDR3 protein is one row after TCRdb ran MiXCR on the PCR reads. The table has hundreds of thousands of distinct CDR3 sequences, under 55% seen once. The specimen was blood. The receptor set was obtained from a girl aged 10 to 17 with multiple sclerosis. The CDR3 runs from the conserved cysteine through the conserved F or W. The D gene is left open where the match is weak. Clone size, where shown, is once, few, many, or a class for clones that have expanded.

abundance,d_gene,v_gene,j_gene,CDR3nt,CDR3aa
-,TRBD2,TRBV14,TRBJ2-1,TGTGCCAGCAGCCAAGATTGGGCTAGCGGGACCAACAACGAGCAGTTCTTC,CASSQDWASGTNNEQFF
-,TRBD1,TRBV12-3/TRBV12-4,TRBJ1-4,TGTGCCAGCAGTCCCAGGACAGGGGAGCGTGAAAAACTGTTTTTT,CASSPRTGEREKLFF
-,-,TRBV6-5,TRBJ1-2,TGTGCCAGCAGGCAGACAAGGTTTGAGAGATATGGCTACACCTTC,CASRQTRFERYGYTF
-,-,TRBV28,TRBJ2-7,TGTGCCAGCAGACCAGCATTTCGGAGCTACGAGCAGTACTTC,CASRPAFRSYEQYF
-,TRBD1,TRBV18,TRBJ2-7,TGTGCCAGCTCGTCTCGACAGGGAGTAAACTACAATGAGCAGTACTTC,CASSSRQGVNYNEQYF
few,TRBD2,TRBV12-3/TRBV12-4,TRBJ2-7,TGTGCCAGCAGTTTAGCGGCTGGACTAGCTGCCTACGAGCAGTACTTC,CASSLAAGLAAYEQYF
once,-,TRBV5-1,TRBJ2-1,TGCGCCAGCAGTTCAAGCCCCGAGGCCTACAATGAGCAGTTCTTC,CASSSSPEAYNEQFF
few,TRBD2,TRBV12-3/TRBV12-4,TRBJ2-1,TGTGCCAGCAGTTCGGGACTAGCGGGAGTAGCTATAGGCAATGAGCAGTTCTTC,CASSSGLAGVAIGNEQFF
-,-,TRBV6-1,TRBJ1-2,TGTGCCAGGGCCGACACTAACTATGGCTACACCTTC,CARADTNYGYTF
-,TRBD2,TRBV6-1,TRBJ2-1,TGTGCCAGCAGCGAGCCCGGGCTAGCGGGAGGGCGGTTCTTC,CASSEPGLAGGRFF
few,TRBD1,TRBV20-1,TRBJ2-5,TGCAGTGCCACCGGGACAGGGGCCTTCCAAGAGACCCAGTACTTC,CSATGTGAFQETQYF
few,-,TRBV4-1,TRBJ1-4,TGCGCCAGCAGCCAAGCACGGAAGGAAGAAAAACTGTTTTTT,CASSQARKEEKLFF
many,-,TRBV7-2,TRBJ2-7,TGTGCCAGCAGTTACACCTACGAGCAGTACTTC,CASSYTYEQYF
-,-,TRBV5-1,TRBJ1-2,TGCGCCAGCAGCTCCATTCGGGCTGGAGGCTACACCTTC,CASSSIRAGGYTF
-,TRBD2,TRBV5-1,TRBJ2-3,TGCGCCAGCAGCTTGGAAACCGGGACTAGCGGGAAGACAGATACGCAGTATTTT,CASSLETGTSGKTDTQYF
once,-,TRBV6-1,TRBJ1-5,TGTGCCAGCAGTGAAGCGCCGACAGAGGATCAGCCCCAGCATTTT,CASSEAPTEDQPQHF
-,TRBD2,TRBV24-1,TRBJ2-1,TGTGCCACCAGTGATTTAATGCTAGCGGGAGGGTTCGATGAGCAGTTCTTC,CATSDLMLAGGFDEQFF
few,TRBD1,TRBV10-3,TRBJ2-5,TGTGCCATCAGACAGGGGGAAGAGACCCAGTACTTC,CAIRQGEETQYF
-,TRBD2,TRBV29-1,TRBJ2-7,TGCAGCGTTGAACCCCTAGCGGGAGTTGGTTTCGGCGAGCAGTACTTC,CSVEPLAGVGFGEQYF
-,TRBD1,TRBV5-1,TRBJ2-7,TGCGCCAGCAATACGGGGCAGGGGGCCTACGAGCAGTACTTC,CASNTGQGAYEQYF
-,-,TRBV29-1,TRBJ1-3,TGCAGCGTGGGGGCTACAGCGGCGGACACCATATATTTT,CSVGATAADTIYF
-,TRBD2,TRBV2,TRBJ2-5,TGTGCCAGCAGTGGGGCGCTAGCGGGAGAGTTTGGGGAGACCCAGTACTTC,CASSGALAGEFGETQYF
few,-,TRBV12-3/TRBV12-4,TRBJ1-1,TGTGCCAGCAGTCGAGGACAATACAACACTAAAGCTTTCTTT,CASSRGQYNTKAFF
-,-,TRBV5-6,TRBJ2-1,TGTGCCAGCAGCAGATTGTCGGTAGCGAGTTCCTACAATGAGCAGTTCTTC,CASSRLSVASSYNEQFF
-,-,TRBV7-3,TRBJ1-1,TGTGCCAGCAGTAGGGACTTAGATGGGACTGAAGCTTTCTTT,CASSRDLDGTEAFF
-,TRBD1,TRBV6-5,TRBJ2-1,TGTGCCAGCAGTTACACCACAGGGGCCCATCCTCGTGAGCAGTTCTTC,CASSYTTGAHPREQFF
-,-,TRBV7-3,TRBJ2-1,TGTGCCAGCAGCACCCCGGGGTCAAATGAGCAGTTCTTC,CASSTPGSNEQFF
few,-,TRBV12-3/TRBV12-4,TRBJ1-5,TGTGCCAGCATTTCGGACGGGTTGAGCAATCAGCCCCAGCATTTT,CASISDGLSNQPQHF
-,-,TRBV9,TRBJ2-5,TGTGCCAGCAGCGATCCCCGGGACTCCACTCTATACTACAATGAGCAGTACTTC,CASSDPRDSTLYYNEQYF